The 19 T cell receptor beta chains below all came from one sample that was sequenced in a study of PD-L1 blockade in urothelial cancer. Time point in this sample: peripheral blood 6 weeks after treatment start. Method: immunoSEQ multiplex PCR; TCRdb's copy keeps in-frame clones and lacks some. The repertoire consists of 30,000 or so clones, with 80% to 90% occurring once and the leading ten covering about 7.8%. This material consisted of PBMCs, taken around atezolizumab (anti-PD-L1) treatment. The receptors were sampled from a man of 80 years or more with urothelial cancer.

This chain joins TRBV19 and TRBJ2-5; 7 bases fit TRBD1. The CDR3 contains 19 residues. CDR1 and CDR2 from the germline V gene are LNHDA and SQIVND (reference sequence). V trimming: 4 bases; J trimming: 7 bases; junction bases outside the gene matches: 24. CDR3 DNA sequence: TGTGCCAGTAGTACGCCCGGGTCTGAGGGACAGCGAACGTTAGGGACCCAGTACTTC. This sequence encodes CASSTPGSEGQRTLGTQYF.

The J gene is TRBJ2-4, the V gene TRBV5-4, with TRBD2 as a possible D gene (5 bases). This CDR3 spans 16 amino acids. CDR1 and CDR2 (germline): SGHNT, YYREEE (reference sequence). The ends were cut back, 4 bases at V and 8 bases at J, with 22 bases in the middle. In nucleotides, the CDR3 is TGTGCCAGCAGCCCATCGGACGGACGAGGGAAGGACATTCAGTACTTC. Its protein is CASSPSDGRGKDIQYF.

The chain carries TRBV27 and TRBJ2-3; the D gene is possibly TRBD2 (6 bases). Germline CDR1 is MNHEY and CDR2 is SMNVEV (reference sequence). The V end lost 3 bases, the J end lost 6 bases, and 13 bases lay between the germline ends. The CDR3 consists of 14 residues. CDR3 region: CASSFGGFRDTQYF. The CDR3 bases are TGTGCCAGCAGTTTCGGGGGATTCCGGGATACGCAGTATTTT.

The J gene is TRBJ2-1, the V gene TRBV5-1, with D possibly matching TRBD1 (6 bases). This CDR3 comprises 13 residues. In germline, CDR1 is SGHRS, CDR2 YFSETQ. The V and J ends lost 3 bases and 5 bases respectively, with 9 bases between them. This chain's CDR3 is CASSSDRNNEQFF. DNA of the CDR3: TGCGCCAGCAGCTCGGACAGAAACAATGAGCAGTTCTTC.

Only one count was recorded for this clone. This chain links TRBV28 with TRBJ2-7; possible D gene TRBD2, 6 bases. The CDR3 runs 15 residues. The germline V gene has CDR1 MDHEN and CDR2 SYDVKM. Trimming shortened V by 2 bases and J by 0 bases, and 11 bases separated the two germline ends. CDR3 amino acids: CASSLGGISSYEQYF. CDR3 in DNA: TGTGCCAGCAGTTTAGGCGGGATCAGCTCCTACGAGCAGTACTTC.

The chain recombines TRBV11-2 with TRBJ2-7, with TRBD1 matching 9 bases. The CDR3 spans 14 residues. Germline lookup yields CDR1 SGHAT and CDR2 FQNNGV. Germline trimming cut 5 bases from V and 5 bases from J; bases unmatched to any gene: 7. CDR3 sequence reads: CASSGTGNRHEQYF. CDR3 nucleotide sequence: TGTGCCAGCAGCGGGACAGGGAATCGCCACGAGCAGTACTTC.

This chain connects TRBV2 to TRBJ1-4; TRBD1 aligns across 7 bases. The CDR3 covers 14 residues. Unmatched junction bases numbered 4, after V lost 4 bases and J lost 5 bases. CDR1 and CDR2 (germline): SNHLY, FYNNEI. The CDR3 bases are TGTGCCAGCAGTGGCCAGGGGGTAAATGAAAAACTGTTTTTT. It yields the protein CASSGQGVNEKLFF. The full variable domain, its missing parts supplied by reference TRBV2 and TRBJ1-4, is EPEVTQTPSHQVTQMGQEVILRCVPISNHLYFYWYRQILGQKVEFLVSFYNNEISEKSEIFDDQFSVERPDGSNFTLKIRSTKLEDSAMYFCASSGQGVNEKLFFGSGTQLSVL.

V gene TRBV5-1 combines with J gene TRBJ2-1, with D maybe TRBD1 (5 bases). This CDR3 is built from 17 residues. V gave up 1 base and J gave up 8 bases, with 22 bases separating them. Germline V gives CDR1 SGHRS, CDR2 YFSETQ. The CDR3 coding sequence is TGCGCCAGCAGCTTGTGGGTGAGGACAAAACAGAGCGATGAGCAGTTCTTC. Protein: CASSLWVRTKQSDEQFF.

This rearrangement joins TRBV19 to TRBJ2-3; 7 bases match TRBD2. After removal of 1 base from V and 5 bases from J, the junction contained 12 bases not matched to a gene. The CDR3 contains 17 residues. Looked up from germline, CDR1 is LNHDA and CDR2 is SQIVND (reference sequence). CDR3 amino acids: CASSIVSLAGVVDTQYF. CDR3 nucleotide sequence: TGTGCCAGTAGTATAGTATCTCTCGCGGGAGTCGTAGATACGCAGTATTTT.

This chain uses TRBV30 with TRBJ2-5, with D unclear. V gave up 1 base and J gave up 2 bases, with 8 bases separating them. The germline V gene has CDR1 GTSNPN and CDR2 SVGIG (reference sequence). The CDR3 covers 13 residues. The CDR3: CAWSGVRQETQYF. CDR3 bases: TGTGCCTGGAGTGGAGTCCGACAAGAGACCCAGTACTTC.

This rearrangement joins TRBV6-1 to TRBJ1-2; D not resolved. The V end lost 3 bases, the J end lost 0 bases, and 5 bases lay between the germline ends. The CDR3 runs to 13 residues. Looked up from germline, CDR1 is MNHNS and CDR2 is SASEGT. CDR3 loop: CASSDSANYGYTF. For the CDR3, the DNA is TGTGCCAGCAGTGATTCCGCTAACTATGGCTACACCTTC.

The chain recombines TRBV19 with TRBJ2-1; 12 nucleotides agree with TRBD2. The CDR3 contains 16 residues. The germline gives CDR1 LNHDA, CDR2 SQIVND (reference sequence). V trimming: 5 bases; J trimming: 7 bases; junction bases outside the gene matches: 9. This chain's CDR3 is CASSSSGRAGWNEQFF. CDR3 in DNA: TGTGCCAGTAGTTCTAGCGGGAGGGCAGGGTGGAATGAGCAGTTCTTC.

The chain combines TRBV28 with TRBJ1-4, with 11 bases aligning to TRBD1. CDR3 length: 15 residues. Trimming at V came to 4 bases and at J to 9 bases, leaving 7 bases not matched to a gene. CDR1 MDHEN and CDR2 SYDVKM come from the germline V gene. The DNA of the CDR3 is TGTGCCAGCAGTTCCGGCGGGACAGGGGGGAAAAAACTGTTTTTT. Its translation: CASSSGGTGGKKLFF.

Only one count was recorded for this clone. The rearrangement uses TRBV30 and TRBJ1-2; D gene ambiguous. The germline gives CDR1 GTSNPN, CDR2 SVGIG (reference sequence). The CDR3 totals 11 residues. Trimming removed 2 bases at V and 7 bases at J, with 8 bases between. CDR3 in amino acids: CAWSSWAGYTF. The CDR3 region has the DNA TGTGCCTGGAGTAGTTGGGCTGGCTACACCTTC.

This clone has just one count. The rearrangement uses TRBV6-1 and TRBJ1-2, with D hard to call. This CDR3 is 12 amino acids long. Germline CDR1 and CDR2: MNHNS and SASEGT. The ends were cut back, 3 bases at V and 2 bases at J, with 4 bases in the middle. The CDR3 nucleotides read TGTGCCAGCAGTGACACAAACTATGGCTACACCTTC. Translating gives CASSDTNYGYTF.

The V and J genes are TRBV19 and TRBJ1-2, with TRBD1 matching 7 bases. This CDR3 is 12 amino acids long. V shed 6 bases, J shed 6 bases, and the junction held 4 bases outside the gene matches. Germline values: CDR1 LNHDA, CDR2 SQIVND (reference sequence). CDR3: CASRGDSHGYTF. CDR3 nucleotide sequence: TGTGCCAGTAGGGGGGACAGTCATGGCTACACCTTC. Together with reference TRBV19 and TRBJ1-2, the CDR3 gives the full variable domain: DGGITQSPKYLFRKEGQNVTLSCEQNLNHDAMYWYRQDPGQGLRLIYYSQIVNDFQKGDIAEGYSVSREKKESFPLTVTSAQKNPTAFYLCASRGDSHGYTFGSGTRLTVV.

This rearrangement joins TRBV6-1 to TRBJ2-3, with 7 bases that match TRBD2. The J segment lost 0 bases and the V segment lost 3 bases, leaving 0 bases of the junction unmatched. The length of the CDR3 is 14 residues. CDR1 is MNHNS and CDR2 is SASEGT in the germline V gene. CDR3 region: CASSDGGSTDTQYF. The CDR3 coding sequence is TGTGCCAGCAGTGACGGGGGGAGCACAGATACGCAGTATTTT.

The gene calls are TRBV27 and TRBJ1-1, with D perhaps matching TRBD1 (6 bases). Germline CDR1 MNHEY, CDR2 SMNVEV (reference sequence). The CDR3 contains 14 residues. The V end was cut by 6 bases, the J end by 3 bases, with 14 bases between. CDR3 DNA: TGTGCCAGCAGCACATCAGGGGCTCACACTGAAGCTTTCTTT. It codes for CASSTSGAHTEAFF.

V is TRBV29-1 and J is TRBJ2-1; no reliable D call. Germline CDR1 and CDR2: SQVTM and ANQGSEA. The germline V and J ends were trimmed by 3 bases and 8 bases, with 14 bases remaining between them. The CDR3 has 13 residues. Here the CDR3 reads CSVDPFLGYEQFF. CDR3 DNA: TGCAGCGTTGATCCTTTCTTGGGCTATGAGCAGTTCTTC.